One and the same sample provided the 4 T cell receptor beta chains below, sequenced in a study of blood T cells in healthy people across ages. The second PCR ran roughly 7 to 12 cycles with a sample-barcoded 5' primer and J-beta primers. TCRdb recomputed calls from the 5' RACE reads with MiXCR, one row per CDR3 protein. The sample includes 1.6 million or so distinct CDR3 sequences, about 32% of them seen just once. The sample comprised blood. The receptors here all came from a woman in her thirties in good health.

The genes are TRBV5-1 and TRBJ1-1; D is uncertain. Trimming shortened V by 7 bases and J by 4 bases, and 14 bases separated the two germline ends. Germline V gives CDR1 SGHRS, CDR2 YFSETQ. The CDR3 is made up of 13 amino acids. The CDR3 region is CASGPRWSTEAFF. The CDR3 nucleotides read TGCGCCAGCGGGCCCCGATGGAGCACTGAAGCTTTCTTT.

In its sample, this clonotype was seen a few times. CDR3 protein: CASSSAPGTSGNNEQFF. In nucleotides, the CDR3 is TGCGCCAGCAGCTCTGCCCCTGGGACTAGCGGGAACAATGAGCAGTTCTTC. The V gene is TRBV5-1, the J gene TRBJ2-1; 13 bases match TRBD2. V dropped 3 bases and J dropped 5; count of bases not matched to a gene: 8. The CDR3 loop spans 17 amino acids. Germline V lookup: CDR1 SGHRS, CDR2 YFSETQ.

Concerning this clonotype itself: Since a much larger clone is just one base distant, this may be a read error. The J gene is TRBJ2-5, the V gene TRBV7-2, with a possible D match to TRBD1 (5 bases). The V gene lost 4 bases and the J gene lost 3 bases, with 15 bases spanning the gap. The CDR3 covers 15 residues. Germline CDR1 reads SGHTA; CDR2 reads FQGNSA. The CDR3 here is CASSSTWTSEETQYF. CDR3 in DNA: TGTGCCAGCAGCTCAACTTGGACATCCGAAGAGACCCAGTACTTC.

The J gene is TRBJ2-3, the V gene TRBV20-1; 9 nucleotides line up with TRBD2. V lost 3 bases to trimming and J lost 0 bases; unmatched junction nucleotides: 7. CDR1 is DFQATT and CDR2 is SNEGSKA in the germline V gene (reference sequence). The CDR3 totals 16 residues. CDR3 coding DNA: TGCAGTGCTAGGGTTAGCGGGGGCCATAGCACAGATACGCAGTATTTT. Encoded protein: CSARVSGGHSTDTQYF.